These 11 T cell receptor beta chains were all obtained from the same sample, sequenced in a study of blood T cell repertoires in COVID-19. Libraries were prepared by immunoSEQ multiplex PCR; TCRdb keeps only in-frame clonotypes and omits some of them. Found here are around 200,000 clones, roughly 89% of them singletons; the top ten hold around 2.3%. The sequencing input was PBMCs or T cells enriched from blood (not recorded which). These receptors all stem from a woman aged 40-49 years with acute COVID-19.

The chain couples TRBV21-1 to TRBJ1-2; the table calls TRBD1, which could not be checked here. TRBV21-1 is a known pseudogene. This CDR3 has 14 amino acids. CDR3 sequence: CASSNGRDSDGYTF. CDR3 in DNA: TGTGCCAGCAGCAACGGCCGGGACAGTGATGGCTACACCTTC.

This rearrangement joins TRBV6-2 or TRBV6-3 to TRBJ2-2, with 9 bases that match TRBD2. This CDR3 is built from 15 residues. J was trimmed by 3 bases and V by 5 bases; bases with no gene match: 4. Germline V gene lookup returns CDR1 MNHEY and CDR2 SVGEGT. The CDR3: CASSTWTSDTGELFF. As DNA, the CDR3 is TGTGCCAGCAGTACTTGGACTAGCGACACCGGGGAGCTGTTTTTT.

The chain joins TRBV28 to TRBJ2-7, with 7 bases aligning to TRBD2. Per the germline V gene, CDR1 is MDHEN and CDR2 is SYDVKM. The CDR3 consists of 14 residues. The trim removed 7 bases at V and 4 bases at J, leaving 10 bases unmatched. CDR3 bases: TGTGCCAGCACCATGGGAGGGCGTTTATACGAGCAGTACTTC. It is translated as CASTMGGRLYEQYF.

The chain is built from TRBV2 and TRBJ2-3; TRBD2 aligns across 7 bases. This CDR3 is 15 amino acids long. V shed 2 bases, J shed 3 bases, and the junction held 5 bases outside the gene matches. Germline V gives CDR1 SNHLY, CDR2 FYNNEI. Written as DNA, the CDR3 is TGTGCCAGCAGTGAATTGCGGGGGAAAACAGATACGCAGTATTTT. Translating it yields CASSELRGKTDTQYF.

The chain couples TRBV7-2 to TRBJ2-7; possible D gene TRBD2, 6 bases. CDR1 and CDR2 from the germline V gene are SGHTA and FQGNSA. V lost 4 bases to trimming and J lost 5 bases, with 24 bases between them. This CDR3 comprises 17 residues. CDR3: CASSSPPGTVLDDEQYF. CDR3 in DNA: TGTGCCAGCAGCTCCCCCCCCGGGACTGTACTAGACGACGAGCAGTACTTC.

This chain joins TRBV15 and TRBJ2-5; TRBD2 aligns across 7 bases. The J segment lost 4 bases and the V segment lost 1 base, leaving 6 bases of the junction unmatched. The CDR3 runs to 15 residues. Germline lookup yields CDR1 LNHNV and CDR2 YYDKDF (reference sequence). This CDR3 is CATSRVAGVVETQYF. As DNA, the CDR3 is TGTGCCACCAGCAGAGTGGCGGGAGTGGTAGAGACCCAGTACTTC.

CDR3 in DNA: TGTGCCAGCAGCCCACCAGGGCTTGGAGAGACCCAGTACTTC. It is translated as CASSPPGLGETQYF. The chain uses TRBV11-2 and TRBJ2-5; tentatively, D is TRBD1 (5 bases). This CDR3 has 14 residues. Trimming pared 5 bases from V and 4 bases from J, leaving 14 bases between. Germline values: CDR1 SGHAT, CDR2 FQNNGV. Full variable domain (remainder filled in from reference TRBV11-2 and TRBJ2-5): EAGVAQSPRYKIIEKRQSVAFWCNPISGHATLYWYQQILGQGPKLLIQFQNNGVVDDSQLPKDRFSAERLKGVDSTLKIQPAKLEDSAVYLCASSPPGLGETQYFGPGTRLLVL.

V is TRBV6-4 and J is TRBJ1-1, with no clear D. The ends were cut back, 2 bases at V and 3 bases at J, with 10 bases in the middle. Germline V gene sequence: CDR1 MRHNA, CDR2 SNTAGT. This CDR3 has 14 residues. In DNA form, the CDR3 reads TGTGCCAGCAGTGACCGGGGAGGGTACACTGAAGCTTTCTTT. Amino acids: CASSDRGGYTEAFF.

The CDR3 loop reads CASSQSPSGYHNEQFF. In nucleotides, the CDR3 is TGTGCCAGCAGCCAATCGCCTAGCGGGTACCACAATGAGCAGTTCTTC. V is TRBV3-1 (or the pseudogene TRBV3-2) and J is TRBJ2-1, with 8 bases fitting TRBD2. Germline lookup yields CDR1 LGHDT and CDR2 YNNKEL (reference sequence). The CDR3 extends over 16 amino acids. The J segment lost 5 bases and the V segment lost 2 bases, leaving 8 bases of the junction unmatched.

The chain combines TRBV5-1 with TRBJ2-5; 7 bases are a match to TRBD1. Germline CDR1 reads SGHRS; CDR2 reads YFSETQ. The CDR3 is made up of 16 amino acids. J was trimmed by 1 base and V by 4 bases; bases with no gene match: 10. The CDR3 here is CASSDPKTGTQETQYF. CDR3 bases: TGCGCCAGCAGCGACCCTAAGACAGGGACCCAAGAGACCCAGTACTTC.

The chain recombines TRBV4-1 with TRBJ2-1; no definite D call. This CDR3 comprises 12 residues. Germline values: CDR1 MGHRA, CDR2 YSYEKL. V lost 3 bases to trimming and J lost 2 bases, with 2 bases between them. CDR3 DNA sequence: TGCGCCAGCAGCCATACCTACAATGAGCAGTTCTTC. It is translated as CASSHTYNEQFF.